Listed below are T cell receptor beta chains from one sample, sequenced in a study of glioma-infiltrating T cells after dendritic cell vaccination. Repertoires were generated with immunoSEQ multiplex PCR, while TCRdb's copy carries only in-frame clones and drops some. The sample includes about 92,000 clones, 85% to 90% of them seen just once. The sample in question was blood, obtained before dendritic cell vaccination. The receptor set was obtained from a human donor with glioblastoma. The CDR3 runs from the conserved cysteine through the conserved F or W. A D gene is named only where the DNA matches it firmly. Some rows mark clone size as missing; the rest say once, few, many or name a class of expanded clone.

J	length	V	D	size	CDR3	DNA
TRBJ1-5	16	TRBV28	-	-	CASSFGGGGSNQPQHF	TGTGCCAGCAGTTTTGGCGGGGGGGGTAGCAATCAGCCCCAGCATTTT
TRBJ1-1	15	TRBV2	-	once	CASSESAGMNTEAFF	TGTGCCAGCAGTGAATCGGCGGGAATGAACACTGAAGCTTTCTTT
TRBJ1-3	16	TRBV6-5	TRBD1	few	CASSSPRTGRGNTIYF	TGTGCCAGCAGTTCCCCGCGGACAGGGAGAGGAAACACCATATATTTT
TRBJ2-1	16	TRBV4-3	TRBD1	-	CASSQVGAGGYNEQFF	TGCGCCAGCAGCCAAGTTGGGGCAGGGGGCTACAATGAGCAGTTCTTC
TRBJ1-3	17	TRBV19	-	many	CASPAPGTTSSGNTIYF	TGTGCCAGCCCTGCCCCCGGGACAACAAGCTCTGGAAACACCATATATTTT
TRBJ2-7	14	TRBV7-2	-	-	CASSFGGRAYEQYF	TGTGCCAGCAGCTTCGGGGGACGGGCCTACGAGCAGTACTTC
TRBJ2-3	16	TRBV27	TRBD1	-	CASSGSSQGSPDTQYF	TGTGCCAGCAGTGGCTCCTCACAGGGGTCCCCAGATACGCAGTATTTT
TRBJ1-6	15	TRBV25-1	-	-	CASSETGYPNSPLHF	TGTGCCAGCAGTGAAACAGGTTACCCTAATTCACCCCTCCACTTT
TRBJ2-2	14	TRBV27	TRBD1	-	CASSLAGGAGELFF	TGTGCCAGCAGTTTGGCAGGGGGTGCCGGGGAGCTGTTTTTT
TRBJ1-3	15	TRBV30	-	-	CAWSVRSGTGNTIYF	TGTGCCTGGAGTGTAAGATCAGGGACAGGAAACACCATATATTTT
TRBJ2-5	15	TRBV5-1	TRBD1	-	CASSRDTGGQETQYF	TGCGCCAGCAGCAGGGATACAGGGGGTCAAGAGACCCAGTACTTC
TRBJ2-7	15	TRBV6-1	TRBD2	-	CASSEGLARSYEQYF	TGTGCCAGCAGTGAGGGACTAGCGCGCTCCTACGAGCAGTACTTC
TRBJ2-7	13	TRBV27	-	-	CASRSTGPPEQYF	TGTGCCAGCAGAAGCACAGGGCCGCCCGAGCAGTACTTC
TRBJ1-3	14	TRBV7-8	-	-	CASSLVQAGDTIYF	TGTGCCAGCAGCTTAGTACAGGCTGGGGACACCATATATTTT
TRBJ2-3	19	TRBV7-2	TRBD2	-	CASSLRTGTSARNADTQYF	TGTGCCAGCAGCCTCAGAACCGGGACTAGCGCACGAAACGCAGATACGCAGTATTTT
TRBJ2-1	15	TRBV9	-	-	CASSVESEVVREQFF	TGTGCCAGCAGCGTAGAGTCCGAGGTGGTTCGGGAGCAGTTCTTC
TRBJ1-6	17	TRBV19	-	-	CASSIDLSGSYNSPLHF	TGTGCCAGTAGTATAGATCTGAGCGGCTCCTATAATTCACCCCTCCACTTT
TRBJ2-7	15	TRBV28	-	-	CASSPTSPSSYEQYF	TGTGCCAGCAGCCCTACTTCACCGAGCTCCTACGAGCAGTACTTC
TRBJ2-2	14	TRBV6-5	TRBD1	-	CASSLGQDTGELFF	TGTGCCAGCAGCCTAGGACAGGATACCGGGGAGCTGTTTTTT
TRBJ2-2	15	TRBV9	-	-	CASSVGRRNTGELFF	TGTGCCAGCAGCGTAGGTCGCAGGAACACCGGGGAGCTGTTTTTT
TRBJ1-5	13	TRBV11-2	-	-	CASSLDLRSPQHF	TGTGCCAGCAGCTTAGATTTGCGGTCGCCCCAGCATTTT
TRBJ2-2	18	TRBV7-8	TRBD2	once	CASSLIAQGLAGPGELFF	TGTGCCAGCAGCTTAATCGCCCAGGGACTAGCAGGTCCCGGGGAGCTGTTTTTT
TRBJ1-2	16	TRBV29-1	TRBD1	-	CSVEVPPGQGDYGYTF	TGCAGCGTTGAAGTCCCCCCCGGACAGGGCGACTATGGCTACACCTTC
TRBJ2-6	17	TRBV4-3	TRBD2	-	CASSQDPGGLGANVLTF	TGCGCCAGCAGCCAAGATCCGGGGGGGCTTGGGGCCAACGTCCTGACTTTC
TRBJ1-3	15	TRBV5-1	-	-	CASSPTAYSGNTIYF	TGCGCCAGCAGTCCGACAGCTTACTCTGGAAACACCATATATTTT
TRBJ2-7	14	TRBV10-1	-	once	CATLQHQVPYEQYF	TGCGCCACCCTCCAGCACCAGGTACCCTACGAGCAGTACTTC
TRBJ2-1	16	TRBV27	TRBD2	-	CASRTWTSGRFYEQFF	TGTGCCAGCAGAACCTGGACTAGCGGGAGATTCTATGAGCAGTTCTTC
TRBJ1-2	14	TRBV27	TRBD1	-	CASSLGTGVGGYTF	TGTGCCAGCAGTTTGGGGACAGGGGTGGGAGGCTACACCTTC
TRBJ2-7	14	TRBV11-2	-	-	CASSSNRVAYEQYF	TGTGCCAGCAGCTCCAACAGGGTGGCCTACGAGCAGTACTTC
TRBJ1-4	16	TRBV28	-	-	CATEGRVIASNEKLFF	TGTGCCACTGAAGGGCGGGTTATCGCGTCAAATGAAAAACTGTTTTTT
TRBJ2-7	12	TRBV6-5	TRBD1	-	CASSSTGVEQYF	TGTGCCAGCAGTTCTACAGGGGTCGAGCAGTACTTC
TRBJ1-2	14	TRBV7-9	TRBD1	-	CASSLAGQVGGYTF	TGTGCCAGCAGCTTAGCAGGACAGGTTGGTGGCTACACCTTC
TRBJ2-5	14	TRBV19	-	-	CASSSWDGGKTQYF	TGTGCCAGTAGTTCCTGGGACGGCGGGAAGACCCAGTACTTC
TRBJ2-5	15	TRBV6-6	-	-	CASSLAAGPGETQYF	TGTGCCAGCAGTTTGGCTGCGGGCCCGGGAGAGACCCAGTACTTC
TRBJ2-5	17	TRBV7-2	TRBD2	-	CASSQGLAGGGQETQYF	TGTGCCAGCAGCCAGGGACTAGCGGGGGGCGGGCAAGAGACCCAGTACTTC
TRBJ2-3	14	TRBV19	TRBD2	-	CASSLAGVADTQYF	TGTGCCAGTAGTTTAGCGGGGGTGGCAGATACGCAGTATTTT
TRBJ2-7	14	TRBV9	-	-	CASSGSESSYEQYF	TGTGCCAGCAGCGGTAGCGAAAGCTCCTACGAGCAGTACTTC
TRBJ2-3	15	TRBV6-1	-	-	CASSPGGRGRNTQYF	TGTGCCAGCAGTCCGGGGGGCAGGGGGCGAAATACGCAGTATTTT
TRBJ2-7	16	TRBV19	-	once	CASSMAGQSSSYEQYF	TGTGCCAGTAGTATGGCGGGACAGTCGAGCTCCTACGAGCAGTACTTC
TRBJ2-7	12	TRBV30	TRBD1	once	CAWSGQGYEQYF	TGTGCCTGGAGCGGACAGGGCTACGAGCAGTACTTC
TRBJ1-5	15	TRBV5-5	TRBD1	-	CASSQGAGGEQPQHF	TGTGCCAGCAGTCAGGGGGCAGGAGGCGAACAGCCCCAGCATTTT
TRBJ2-5	17	TRBV4-3	-	-	CASSQDYPLGVAETQYF	TGCGCCAGCAGCCAAGATTATCCCCTCGGGGTAGCAGAGACCCAGTACTTC
TRBJ1-6	15	TRBV7-9	TRBD1	-	CASSLVGTGNSPLHF	TGTGCCAGCAGCTTAGTGGGGACAGGGAATTCACCCCTCCACTTT
TRBJ2-1	17	TRBV5-6	TRBD2	-	CASSLRGLAGSRGEQFF	TGTGCCAGCAGCCTCAGGGGACTAGCGGGATCTCGCGGTGAGCAGTTCTTC
TRBJ2-7	14	TRBV11-2	-	once	CASSLGGELYEQYF	TGCGCCAGCAGCTTAGGGGGGGAGTTGTACGAGCAGTACTTC
TRBJ1-4	16	TRBV19	TRBD1	-	CASSGGQGTTNEKLFF	TGTGCCAGTAGCGGGGGACAGGGAACAACTAATGAAAAACTGTTTTTT